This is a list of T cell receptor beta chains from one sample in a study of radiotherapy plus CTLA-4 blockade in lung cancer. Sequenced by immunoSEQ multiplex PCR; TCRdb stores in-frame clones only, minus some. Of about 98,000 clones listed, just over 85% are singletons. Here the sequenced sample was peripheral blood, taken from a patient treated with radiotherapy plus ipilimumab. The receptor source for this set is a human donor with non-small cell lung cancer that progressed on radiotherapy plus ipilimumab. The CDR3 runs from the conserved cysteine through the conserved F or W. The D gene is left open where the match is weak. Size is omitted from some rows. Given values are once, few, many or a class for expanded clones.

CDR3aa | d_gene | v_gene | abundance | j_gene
CASSFGRGGRETQYF | TRBD2 | TRBV27 | . | TRBJ2-5
CASSIVAQPIQNIQYF | . | TRBV19 | . | TRBJ2-4
CASSAALGGYNSPLHF | . | TRBV27 | . | TRBJ1-6
CASSGFGAGGLEYF | TRBD2 | TRBV5-4 | . | TRBJ2-7
CASSRGLNEQFF | TRBD1 | TRBV19 | . | TRBJ2-1
CASSLSIAIETQYF | . | TRBV11-1 | . | TRBJ2-5
CASSLAPGLNTEAFF | . | TRBV11-2 | . | TRBJ1-1
CATSRTIPGTSDSFPTSTDTQYF | TRBD2 | TRBV15 | . | TRBJ2-3
CASSRGRREGTDTQYF | . | TRBV21-1 | . | TRBJ2-3
CASSFKINEQFF | . | TRBV7-9 | . | TRBJ2-1
CASSLTPSVYYEQYF | . | TRBV27 | medium-sized | TRBJ2-7
CASSERVSTDTQYF | . | TRBV6-1 | . | TRBJ2-3
CASSYSTVREQFF | . | TRBV6-5 | . | TRBJ2-1
CASSPGVGSYEQYF | . | TRBV11-2 | . | TRBJ2-7
CASSYSGLDTLEQYF | TRBD2 | TRBV6-5 | . | TRBJ2-7
CASSRAATNEKLFF | . | TRBV9 | . | TRBJ1-4
CSVLGNTIYF | . | TRBV29-1 | . | TRBJ1-3
CASSFRTDTQYF | . | TRBV5-4 | . | TRBJ2-3
CSAKNEKLFF | . | TRBV20-1 | . | TRBJ1-4
CASTSTGYFAGELFF | TRBD1 | TRBV11-3 | . | TRBJ2-2
CASSVGGVLTGELFF | . | TRBV6-1 | . | TRBJ2-2
CASSQQGNTEAFF | . | TRBV13 | once | TRBJ1-1
CASSEPGGGFF | TRBD1 | TRBV6-1 | . | TRBJ1-4
CASSLGVRGGYGYTF | TRBD1 | TRBV11-2 | . | TRBJ1-2
CASSLSGAGANVLTF | . | TRBV5-1 | . | TRBJ2-6
CASSGQGAGETQYF | TRBD1 | TRBV10-1 | . | TRBJ2-5
CASSSQTSGGVGTQYF | TRBD2 | TRBV7-2 | . | TRBJ2-3
CASSVSSGSGETQYF | TRBD2 | TRBV2 | once | TRBJ2-5
CASSGGTSGATYYEQYF | TRBD2 | TRBV7-9 | . | TRBJ2-7
CASSQGRGSTDTQYF | . | TRBV4-2 | . | TRBJ2-3
CASSLTSTDTQYF | . | TRBV5-1 | . | TRBJ2-3
CASILNTEAFF | . | TRBV19 | . | TRBJ1-1
CASSPPNGFDEQYF | . | TRBV11-3 | . | TRBJ2-7
CASSEQGGNYGYTF | . | TRBV2 | . | TRBJ1-2
CASSTSALSYEQYF | . | TRBV6-5 | . | TRBJ2-7
CASSLASGQKGNTEAFF | TRBD1 | TRBV5-1 | . | TRBJ1-1
CASSLGVTGGSQPQHF | TRBD1 | TRBV5-1 | . | TRBJ1-5
CASSVTSGNYNEQFF | TRBD2 | TRBV9 | . | TRBJ2-1
CAARGRSRDEAFF | . | TRBV19 | . | TRBJ1-1
CASSLGNLPQHF | . | TRBV7-9 | . | TRBJ1-5
CASSSGLTYNEQFF | . | TRBV10-3 | . | TRBJ2-1
CASNGQGPMNEQFF | . | TRBV19 | . | TRBJ2-1
CASSGRAQETQYF | . | TRBV25-1 | . | TRBJ2-5
CATSREVAGSTDTQYF | TRBD2 | TRBV15 | . | TRBJ2-3
CASRVDTNYGYTF | . | TRBV19 | . | TRBJ1-2
CASSRTSGRPNEQFF | TRBD2 | TRBV9 | . | TRBJ2-1
CASSQEGTVNQPQHF | TRBD1 | TRBV4-1 | few | TRBJ1-5
CASSHETESSYNEQFF | . | TRBV18 | . | TRBJ2-1
CASSFTSGGYYEQYF | TRBD2 | TRBV5-1 | . | TRBJ2-7
CASSSFPSGNYNEQFF | TRBD2 | TRBV7-9 | . | TRBJ2-1
CASSLYSLPLGEQYF | . | TRBV5-6 | . | TRBJ2-7
CASTPGAGGGLADTQYF | TRBD2 | TRBV5-6 | . | TRBJ2-3
CASSAGPVGANVLTF | . | TRBV6-5 | . | TRBJ2-6